These 24 T cell receptor beta chains were sequenced from one sample in a study of vaccination and CD4 T cells after COVID-19. At the Johns Hopkins FTIC core, DNA taken from cultured CD4+ T cells was sequenced by way of the Oncomine TCR Beta short-read assay. TCRdb independently ran MiXCR on the PCR reads; one entry per CDR3 protein. The top ten clones hold about an eighth of a sample with fewer than 20,000 distinct CDR3 sequences, approximately 49% of them seen once. Which antigens these TCRs recognize remains unknown. Treatment here: approximately 9-day PBMC culture with coronavirus spike peptide pools or control peptides (ViraFEST assay). The sequencing input was CD4+ T cells from blood, cultured in vitro. Receptors originate from a human donor who had recovered from COVID-19.

The V and J genes are TRBV7-2 and TRBJ2-6; D might be TRBD1 or TRBD2, each matching 6 bases. This CDR3 is 17 amino acids long. V gave up 2 bases and J gave up 0 bases, with 11 bases separating them. CDR1 SGHTA and CDR2 FQGNSA come from the germline V gene. CDR3: CASSLRGRTSGANVLTF. The CDR3 DNA follows: TGTGCCAGCAGCTTAAGGGGGAGGACCTCTGGGGCCAACGTCCTGACTTTC.

V and J are TRBV19 and TRBJ2-3, with 10 bases aligning to TRBD1. Germline V gives CDR1 LNHDA, CDR2 SQIVND (reference sequence). The V and J ends lost 4 bases and 1 base, in that order; junction bases with no gene match: 5. The CDR3 sequence is 16 residues long. The DNA of the CDR3 is TGTGCCAGTAGTAGTAGGACAGGGGGAGGCACAGATACGCAGTATTTT. Amino acids: CASSSRTGGGTDTQYF.

This clonotype is labeled large. V is TRBV27 and J is TRBJ1-5, with 7 positions matching TRBD1. Germline V gene data show CDR1 as MNHEY and CDR2 as SMNVEV (reference sequence). J lost 4 bases, V lost 6 bases, and 3 bases had no gene match. The CDR3 extends over 13 amino acids. The CDR3 DNA follows: TGTGCCAGCAGGGGACAGCTAAATCAGCCCCAGCATTTT. It is translated as CASRGQLNQPQHF.

The chain has TRBV5-4 and TRBJ2-5, with D hard to call. CDR3 length: 11 residues. Germline assignment: CDR1 SGHNT and CDR2 YYREEE (reference sequence). Between the trimmed V and J ends, which lost 0 bases and 3 bases, there was a span of 0 bases. The CDR3 sequence is CASSLEETQYF. In DNA form, the CDR3 reads TGTGCCAGCAGCTTGGAAGAGACCCAGTACTTC.

Remarks on this clonotype: An end of the junction differs from the germline gene, which may be a read error. This chain uses TRBV27 with TRBJ2-3; D is unresolved. The germline gives CDR1 MNHEY, CDR2 SMNVEV (reference sequence). The CDR3 totals 15 residues. CDR3 DNA sequence: TGTGCCAGCGGTTTTGTAAGGGAAAACACAGATACGCAGTATTTT. Translation gives CASGFVRENTDTQYF.

The chain carries TRBV20-1 and TRBJ2-7; either TRBD1 or TRBD2 may supply D (6 bases each). Trimming left V 1 base short and J 2 bases short, with 15 bases between. CDR3 length: 15 amino acids. Germline V CDR1 and CDR2: DFQATT, SNEGSKA (reference sequence). CDR3 residues: CSARGGAGRTYEQYF. CDR3 nucleotide sequence: TGCAGTGCTAGAGGGGGGGCAGGCCGAACCTACGAGCAGTACTTC.

The chain recombines TRBV27 with TRBJ2-5, with 7 bases aligning to TRBD1. This CDR3 is built from 15 residues. Trimming cost V 2 bases and J 5 bases; bases outside gene matches: 8. Germline loops: CDR1 MNHEY, CDR2 SMNVEV (reference sequence). DNA for the CDR3: TGTGCCAGCAGTTTAAGGGGGCCGGCAGGGGAGACCCAGTACTTC. Translating gives CASSLRGPAGETQYF.

This chain connects TRBV20-1 to TRBJ2-7; D remains ambiguous. The ends were cut back, 5 bases at V and 3 bases at J, with 8 bases in the middle. CDR3 length equals 11 residues. The germline V gene encodes CDR1 DFQATT and CDR2 SNEGSKA (reference sequence). CDR3 in amino acids: CSAANYYEQYF. CDR3 nucleotides: TGCAGTGCTGCAAATTACTACGAGCAGTACTTC.

Here the CDR3 reads CSVVGGNTEAFF. The DNA of the CDR3 is TGCAGCGTGGTAGGGGGGAACACTGAAGCTTTCTTT. The genes are TRBV29-1 and TRBJ1-1; maybe TRBD1 (6 bases). This CDR3 has 12 amino acids. The germline V and J ends were trimmed by 6 bases and 1 base, with 9 bases remaining between them. Germline assignment: CDR1 SQVTM and CDR2 ANQGSEA. The full variable domain, rest sourced from reference TRBV29-1 and TRBJ1-1, is SAVISQKPSRDICQRGTSLTIQCQVDSQVTMMFWYRQQPGQSLTLIATANQGSEATYESGFVIDKFPISRPNLTFSTLTVSNMSPEDSSIYLCSVVGGNTEAFFGQGTRLTVV.

This clonotype was counted only a few times. V is TRBV7-9 and J is TRBJ2-5, with a possible D match to TRBD2 (5 bases). This CDR3 region has 14 residues. Germline-derived CDR1 and CDR2 are SEHNR and FQNEAQ (reference sequence). V was trimmed by 1 base and J by 5 bases, leaving 11 bases between them. CDR3 nucleotides: TGTGCCAGCAGCTTAGGGCCGCCGGGGGAGACCCAGTACTTC. This encodes CASSLGPPGETQYF.

This chain uses TRBV28 with TRBJ1-3, with TRBD1 matching over 11 bases. Trimming at V came to 7 bases and at J to 3 bases, leaving 8 bases not matched to a gene. The CDR3 contains 16 residues. Germline CDR1 MDHEN, CDR2 SYDVKM. The DNA of the CDR3 is TGTGCCAGCATCGAACGGGGGACAGGGGGTGGAAACACCATATATTTT. Protein: CASIERGTGGGNTIYF. Combining the CDR3 with reference TRBV28 and TRBJ1-3 gives the whole variable domain DVKVTQSSRYLVKRTGEKVFLECVQDMDHENMFWYRQDPGLGLRLIYFSYDVKMKEKGDIPEGYSVSREKKERFSLILESASTNQTSMYLCASIERGTGGGNTIYFGEGSWLTVV.

The chain combines TRBV12-3 or TRBV12-4 with TRBJ1-5; D possibly corresponds to TRBD1 (6 bases). The CDR3 covers 14 residues. Deletions cut 3 bases from V and 2 bases from J, with 8 bases between. The CDR3 is CASSFSGGNQPQHF. The CDR3 region has the DNA TGTGCCAGCAGTTTCTCAGGGGGCAATCAGCCCCAGCATTTT.

This clonotype occurred a few times. The CDR3 region is CASSAAGANEKLFF. The DNA of the CDR3 is TGTGCCAGCAGCGCGGCGGGAGCTAATGAAAAACTGTTTTTT. V usage is TRBV27 and J usage is TRBJ1-4; D remains ambiguous. Trimming pared 6 bases from V and 3 bases from J, leaving 11 bases between. The CDR3 has 14 residues. The germline CDR1 and CDR2 sequences are MNHEY and SMNVEV (reference sequence). Combining the CDR3 with reference TRBV27 and TRBJ1-4 gives the whole variable domain EAQVTQNPRYLITVTGKKLTVTCSQNMNHEYMSWYRQDPGLGLRQIYYSMNVEVTDKGDVPEGYKVSRKEKRNFPLILESPSPNQTSLYFCASSAAGANEKLFFGSGTQLSVL.

The rearrangement links TRBV5-1 to TRBJ2-3; 8 positions agree with TRBD2. The junction had 4 bases not matched to a gene; V was cut back by 4 bases and J by 0 bases. The CDR3 length is 15 residues. Germline V gene data show CDR1 as SGHRS and CDR2 as YFSETQ. The CDR3 is CASSPGLGSTDTQYF. Written as DNA, the CDR3 is TGCGCCAGCAGCCCGGGACTAGGGAGCACAGATACGCAGTATTTT.

This rearrangement joins TRBV25-1 to TRBJ2-4; 8 bases are a match to TRBD2. Per the germline V gene, CDR1 is MGHDK and CDR2 is SYGVNS. The CDR3 totals 17 residues. Trimming removed 5 bases from V and 6 bases from J; junction bases left unmatched: 15. The CDR3 region has the DNA TGTGCCAGCAGTCCGCGGGGGGCAGGGCGTTCGGGAAACATTCAGTACTTC. Translating gives CASSPRGAGRSGNIQYF. The full variable domain, rest sourced from reference TRBV25-1 and TRBJ2-4, is EADIYQTPRYLVIGTGKKITLECSQTMGHDKMYWYQQDPGMELHLIHYSYGVNSTEKGDLSSESTVSRIRTEHFPLTLESARPSHTSQYLCASSPRGAGRSGNIQYFGAGTRLSVL.

J is TRBJ2-1 and V is TRBV6-2 or TRBV6-3, with D uncertain. Germline V CDR1 and CDR2: MNHEY, SVGEGT. This CDR3 comprises 15 residues. The V end lost 0 bases, the J end lost 0 bases, and 6 bases lay between the germline ends. The CDR3 coding sequence is TGTGCCAGCAGTTACTCGGCGAGCTCCTACAATGAGCAGTTCTTC. Its protein is CASSYSASSYNEQFF.

This clonotype has just a few counts. This chain uses TRBV27 with TRBJ1-2; D call uncertain. The CDR3 is 14 residues long. With 6 bases removed from V and 4 bases from J, the gap between germline ends came to 15 bases. CDR1 is MNHEY, CDR2 SMNVEV, per germline (reference sequence). In nucleotides, the CDR3 is TGTGCCAGCAGGGCCCGGTCATCTGGCTATGGCTACACCTTC. Protein sequence: CASRARSSGYGYTF.

This chain uses TRBV19 with TRBJ2-2; D gene unclear. Looked up from germline, CDR1 is LNHDA and CDR2 is SQIVND (reference sequence). This CDR3 has 12 amino acids. Trimming took 3 bases from V and 7 from J, leaving 6 bases between them. DNA of the CDR3: TGTGCCAGTAGTATGGTGGTCGGGGAGCTGTTTTTT. It yields the protein CASSMVVGELFF.

This sequence joins TRBV27 and TRBJ1-2; 7 nucleotides line up with TRBD1. This CDR3 is built from 13 residues. Germline lookup yields CDR1 MNHEY and CDR2 SMNVEV (reference sequence). The V and J ends lost 2 bases and 8 bases, in that order; junction bases with no gene match: 5. The CDR3 region is CASSLAGGGGYTF. The CDR3 DNA reads as TGTGCCAGCAGTTTAGCAGGGGGAGGCGGCTACACCTTC.

The J gene is TRBJ2-6, the V gene TRBV11-2, with D unresolved. Trimming took 6 bases from V and 4 from J, leaving 22 bases between them. This CDR3 is built from 18 residues. Germline V gives CDR1 SGHAT, CDR2 FQNNGV. CDR3 sequence (DNA): TGTGCCAGCAGGCCCCTCCGACTTAAGTCTGGGGGGGCCAACGTCCTGACTTTC. This translates into CASRPLRLKSGGANVLTF.

The chain links TRBV7-9 to TRBJ2-7, with D maybe TRBD1 (6 bases). Germline V gives CDR1 SEHNR, CDR2 FQNEAQ (reference sequence). This CDR3 comprises 15 residues. Deletions cut 5 bases from V and 0 bases from J, with 14 bases between. CDR3 sequence: CASSRLGASSYEQYF. The CDR3 DNA is TGTGCCAGCAGCCGCCTGGGGGCCAGCTCCTACGAGCAGTACTTC.

The V gene is TRBV6-1, the J gene TRBJ2-2; 9 bases line up with TRBD1. Per germline, CDR1 MNHNS and CDR2 SASEGT. J lost 4 bases, V lost 7 bases, and 7 bases had no gene match. The CDR3 is made up of 15 amino acids. In DNA, the CDR3 is TGTGCCAGCACCCTGGGGACAGGGAGCACCGGGGAGCTGTTTTTT. Translation gives CASTLGTGSTGELFF.

V gene TRBV28 combines with J gene TRBJ2-7; TRBD1 matches 8 bases. CDR1 is MDHEN and CDR2 is SYDVKM in the germline V gene. This CDR3 is 16 amino acids long. V lost 7 bases, J lost 2 bases, and 13 bases stayed unmatched. For the CDR3, the DNA is TGTGCCAGCACCCTATTAAGGGACAGGTCTACCTACGAGCAGTACTTC. Translating it yields CASTLLRDRSTYEQYF.

The rearrangement links TRBV20-1 to TRBJ2-7; the D gene is possibly TRBD2 (6 bases). In germline, CDR1 is DFQATT, CDR2 SNEGSKA (reference sequence). The CDR3 sequence is 14 residues long. V was pared by 5 bases and J by 3 bases, with 17 bases between. CDR3 DNA: TGCAGTGCTGGGGGGTACGGACGGCTCTACGAGCAGTACTTC. Amino acid sequence: CSAGGYGRLYEQYF.